This TCR beta chain stems from a study of cytomegalovirus exposure and HLA in healthy donors (TCRdb year 2017). In terms of the full investigation: According to an earlier analysis of 587 of the donors, some 180 million T cells yielded approximately 120 million unique TCR beta sequences and approximately 280 Gb of sequence data. About 330 gigabases of sequencing data and 70 million to 95 million unique TCR sequences made up an early release that covered over 550 HLA-typed donors. In a later analysis, previously published TCR beta repertoires from some 640 donors were re-analyzed and high-resolution HLA genotyping was added so that TCR occurrence patterns could be studied. HLA typing covered class I and class II loci at four-digit resolution. An earlier analysis of fewer than 700 of the donors applied high-throughput TCR beta sequencing to assess whether each TCR beta V gene segment acted as functional or pseudogenic. Alongside the repertoire data, information on donor age, sex, ethnicity and CMV serostatus was compiled. In addition to the first cohort of 650 to 800 subjects, a separate validation cohort of 120 different subjects was used. The study aimed to test whether cataloging public T cell receptors could reveal signatures of past pathogen exposure. Typing coverage differed by locus: A, B, C, DRB1 and DQB1 were typed in roughly 620-630 donors, DQA1 in about 500, DPA1 in around 610, and DPB1 in approximately 450. In the later analysis, no new phenotypic data were used to find candidate immune exposures; instead, reliance was placed on TCR beta sequences and their occurrence across donors. Of the roughly 400 genotyped donors, over 70% fell in the genetic ancestry cluster associated with self-reported Caucasian donors. A handful of DR-DQ haplotypes were handled as single units for association and clustering because linkage in the cohort was strong. A later genetic analysis took genome-wide SNP genotypes for about 65% of the 666 donors and used that subset as a discovery cohort. High-throughput TCR immunosequencing, statistical association of individual TCRs with disease status, and machine learning were combined to predict cytomegalovirus infection status. The study used immunosequencing to profile the T cell repertoires of approximately 640 subjects and linked those repertoires to cytomegalovirus serostatus. Every repertoire in the discovery cohort had been generated on one and the same sequencing platform. Among several hundred genotyped donors of the cohort, an average of approximately 240,000 unique TCR beta nucleotide sequences was sequenced per donor, of which 15% to 20% were non-productive.

The cohort comprised some 730 healthy bone marrow donors. At the time of sampling, every cohort member was nominally healthy, though immune exposures that went unrecorded were likely present. The donor was CMV seropositive and belonged to the group of about 290 seropositive cohort members. A peripheral blood sample was provided by each donor, and peripheral blood mononuclear cells were used for TCR beta sequencing. The Qiagen DNeasy Blood Extraction Kit was used to extract genomic DNA from the blood cell samples. Libraries came from the immunoSEQ multiplex PCR assay. For the multiplex PCR, a mixture combining 60 forward primers for TCR Vbeta segments and 13 reverse primers for TCR Jbeta segments was used. Amplification of the CDR3 region of rearranged TCR beta genes was performed with a multiplex PCR assay on genomic DNA. On the Illumina HiSeq System, the amplified TCR beta libraries were sequenced as 87-base-pair reads. Per the original workflow: A later analysis counted tens of millions of unique TCR beta chains across the 650 to 700 repertoires, and roughly 9.9 million of these chains were shared by at least two donors. Raw reads were error-corrected and collapsed into unique sequences by a nearest-neighbor algorithm in which closely related sequences were merged to remove PCR and sequencing errors. CDR3 sequences were aligned to IMGT reference sequences to assign V, D and J gene segments. For a sequence to be retained, a match of at least six nucleotides to both a V gene segment and a J gene segment was required. Rearrangements were called productive when the CDR3 lacked stop codons and stayed in frame with V and J; all others were non-productive. CDR3 was defined by IMGT convention, running from the second conserved V-encoded cysteine to the conserved J-encoded phenylalanine. Sequences without an unambiguous match to a single V gene segment were excluded from the earlier analysis of approximately 600 of the donors. In an earlier analysis of 587 of the donors, V segments were called functional above 56.7% productive rearrangements and were called segregating when the between-donor standard deviation exceeded 5%. A statistical classification framework was developed to diagnose cytomegalovirus status using the catalog of TCR beta chain sequences. In a later analysis, V and J genes were assigned by comparing TCR nucleotide sequences against IMGT/GENE-DB human TR gene sequences. A later analysis assigned CDR3 sequences and most-parsimonious VDJ recombination scenarios with the TCRdist pipeline. A later analysis defined each TCR beta chain by its CDR3 amino acid sequence plus V-gene family, and excluded reads lacking a unique V-gene family. A later analysis removed nearly 600 highly shared, low-generation-probability nucleotide sequences to deal with suspected cross-contamination and a sequencing artifact. In a later analysis, a clonal expansion index for each public chain was calculated from normalized within-repertoire ranks of inferred template counts. In a later analysis, generation probabilities were computed using a VDJ recombination model fitted to out-of-frame rearrangements, and the results were checked against IGoR. In a later analysis, TCR-TCR, TCR-HLA and TCR-CMV co-occurrence was scored with hypergeometric tests, and a repertoire-size bias correction was applied to TCR pairs. False discovery rates were estimated in a later analysis by permuting HLA or CMV assignments 20 times. In a later analysis, co-occurring TCRs were grouped with DBSCAN, and TCRdist sequence similarity was added when clustering was performed within HLA-allele-positive subsets. Repertoires with fewer than 30,000 or more than 120,000 public chains, plus five repertoires with anomalous nucleotide sharing, were excluded from co-occurrence clustering. TCRdb obtained this table from immuneACCESS and retained in-frame rearrangements with V and J assigned. These tables miss some clones; where compared with another copy, unresolved V genes account for less than half of the shortfall, and the remainder is unexplained. The V and J calls and the clone size are those of that table, but D and trimming were determined from the DNA. This sample lists some 180,000 clones; under 9.5% were detected once. The ten top clones hold over 1% of the sample.

Results and caveats for the whole study, not just this receptor: Cytomegalovirus status was reported to be diagnosed by the classifier with high specificity and sensitivity in both the original and validation cohorts. Only TCR beta chains were sequenced in this cohort, and the absence of alpha or paired-chain data limited detectable features. According to a later analysis, most CMV-associated TCR beta chains appeared to be HLA-restricted, and the HLA associations seemed to be driven largely by CMV exposure. The study listed 164 TCR beta chains as associated with cytomegalovirus. Compared with the roughly 700-donor mean, donors in an Asian-associated ancestry cluster had fewer N-insertions in productive TCRs, according to a later genetic analysis. In a later genetic analysis, a missense DCLRE1C variant was associated with V-gene and J-gene trimming of TCR beta chains, and the association was replicated in an independent cohort. Some IMGT-functional V segments, including TRBV6-2 and TRBV6-3, could not be told apart with the 87-base-pair reads, so those segments were excluded. A further reported finding was that TCR beta sequences accurately predicted the HLA-A and HLA-B alleles for most subjects in the first cohort. Most TCR sequences were observed very rarely across donors, whereas some public TCRs were present in many individuals. Strong co-occurrence of HLA alleles, especially DR and DQ, made assigning TCR associations to individual alleles difficult. A few of the identified cytomegalovirus-associated TCR beta chains were confirmed in vitro to be specific for cytomegalovirus antigens. In a later analysis, HLA-associated TCR beta chains showed more clonal expansion and lower generation probabilities than non-associated chains that were equally common. At a false discovery rate of 0.05, a later analysis linked about 16,000 TCR beta sequences to specific HLA alleles. Linkage disequilibrium might explain the correlated functional status among segregating V segments, but an unknown experimental factor could not be ruled out. Because counts were too low, more than 15 rarely observed V segments, including chromosome 9 orphons, were left out of the earlier analysis of roughly 600 of the donors. In a later analysis, the rate of TCR association differed among HLA loci, with DRB1 alleles having the most associated TCRs and HLA-C alleles having the fewest. The sequencing pipeline was judged likely to have produced a cluster of highly shared sequence variants as a technical artifact. According to a later analysis, parvovirus B19, influenza, CMV and Epstein-Barr virus appeared linked to several top co-occurrence clusters. Because some donors lacked HLA typing at each locus, the association tests relied only on the typed subset. An earlier analysis of around 540 of the donors showed that most TCR beta V segments appeared in productive rearrangements either about 90% or about 30% of the time, which broadly matched IMGT annotations. For the cohort, immune exposure information was limited to CMV serostatus. It was suggested by the authors that the approach could potentially be generalized to other disease states and immunological phenotypes. Sequencing depth was assumed to be roughly uniform across donors in the presence/absence analyses, though that assumption may not hold.

Taken from the germline V gene, the CDR1 and CDR2 loops are SGHRS and YFSETQ. The CDR3, from cysteine to phenylalanine, totals 14 residues. Solely the CDR3 DNA is kept, with 42 bases framed from the first base. V is reduced by 0 bases and J by 3 bases, leaving a spacing of 9 bases between them. There are a few counts of this clone. Its antigen is unknown. Per-nucleotide qualities are absent, and no much larger clonotype sits a single base away. The sequence links TRBV5-1 to TRBJ2-5; a tentative D call is TRBD2 (6 bases match). Specimen: PBMCs. This TCR came from a woman in her thirties in good health and CMV-seropositive. Here is the DNA: TGCGCCAGCAGCTTGGATACTAGCAAAGAGACCCAGTACTTC. It translates to CASSLDTSKETQYF.